A single sample gave rise to the 20 T cell receptor beta chains below, sequenced in a study of T cell responses to AZD1222 COVID-19 vaccine (dated by TCRdb to the early 2020s). Read against the paper, the sample's time point label means: about 28 days (+/-7) after the second vaccine dose. The library was obtained by the immunoSEQ multiplex PCR assay. This is the immuneACCESS table as TCRdb keeps it, with only in-frame sequences that have V and J called. A part of the clones is gone; compared with another copy, unresolved V genes explain less than half, and the rest is unexplained. The sample table records over 110,000 clones; roughly nine tenths of these occur just once. The ten largest clonotypes hold approximately 1.6% of the sample. This specimen consisted of peripheral blood, obtained 28 days after the second AZD1222 dose. These TCRs come from an adult who received the AZD1222 COVID-19 vaccine.

In DNA, the CDR3 is TGTGCCAGCACGGGGGGCCTTGAAAAACTGTTTTTT. This codes for CASTGGLEKLFF. This chain links TRBV28 with TRBJ1-4; a weak D match, TRBD1 (6 bases). This CDR3 region has 12 residues. V was cut by 7 bases and J by 7 bases, with 10 bases left in between. Germline V gene sequence: CDR1 MDHEN, CDR2 SYDVKM.

In DNA, the CDR3 is TGTGCCAGCAGTTCGCAGGGGGCCGTTGAAGCTTTCTTT. Protein product: CASSSQGAVEAFF. The chain uses TRBV6-6 and TRBJ1-1, with TRBD1 identical over 8 bases. There are 13 residues in the CDR3. CDR1 is MNHNY, CDR2 SVGAGI, per germline (reference sequence). V was pared by 4 bases and J by 7 bases, with 5 bases of the junction left unmatched.

J is TRBJ2-1 and V is TRBV5-6; 10 nucleotides match TRBD1. The CDR3 consists of 15 residues. Germline lookup yields CDR1 SGHDT and CDR2 YYEEEE. V lost 3 bases and J lost 2; bases outside the gene matches: 2. CDR3 sequence reads: CASSYGTGAYNEQFF. CDR3 bases: TGTGCCAGCAGCTACGGGACAGGGGCCTACAATGAGCAGTTCTTC.

The chain carries TRBV20-1 and TRBJ2-2; D gene ambiguous. V was cut by 5 bases and J by 0 bases, with 10 bases left in between. The germline gives CDR1 DFQATT, CDR2 SNEGSKA (reference sequence). The CDR3 loop spans 14 amino acids. The CDR3 DNA sequence: TGCAGTGCTGGTGGTCTTACGAACACCGGGGAGCTGTTTTTT. It yields the protein CSAGGLTNTGELFF.

This clone has only a few counts. The chain couples TRBV13 to TRBJ2-3; D not certain. Germline CDR1 PRHDT, CDR2 FYEKMQ (reference sequence). The ends were cut back, 2 bases at V and 2 bases at J, with 11 bases in the middle. The CDR3 consists of 15 residues. CDR3 sequence (DNA): TGTGCCAGCAGCTTAAAACAGCCCCTCACAGATACGCAGTATTTT. It codes for CASSLKQPLTDTQYF. The variable domain in full, with the rest retrieved from reference TRBV13 and TRBJ2-3, is AAGVIQSPRHLIKEKRETATLKCYPIPRHDTVYWYQQGPGQDPQFLISFYEKMQSDKGSIPDRFSAQQFSDYHSELNMSSLELGDSALYFCASSLKQPLTDTQYFGPGTRLTVL.

This chain joins TRBV5-1 and TRBJ1-1, with unresolved D. Germline lookup yields CDR1 SGHRS and CDR2 YFSETQ. V lost 2 bases and J lost 3, with 17 bases in between. The CDR3 covers 16 residues. CDR3 coding DNA: TGCGCCAGCAGCTTCACGGGCCCAATGACCGACACTGAAGCTTTCTTT. Translating it yields CASSFTGPMTDTEAFF. Together with reference TRBV5-1 and TRBJ1-1, the CDR3 gives the full variable domain: KAGVTQTPRYLIKTRGQQVTLSCSPISGHRSVSWYQQTPGQGLQFLFEYFSETQRNKGNFPGRFSGRQFSNSRSEMNVSTLELGDSALYLCASSFTGPMTDTEAFFGQGTRLTVV.

Here the CDR3 DNA reads TGCGCCAGCAGCCGATATGGACTAGCGGGAGGGCCCCTCTATGGCGAGCAGTACTTC. Its protein product is CASSRYGLAGGPLYGEQYF. The gene calls are TRBV5-1 and TRBJ2-7; 15 bases fit TRBD2. The ends lost 4 bases at V and 6 bases at J; junction bases unmatched: 17. Germline V lookup: CDR1 SGHRS, CDR2 YFSETQ. CDR3 length: 19 amino acids.

The chain employs TRBV18 and TRBJ2-7; TRBD1 agrees at 11 bases. This CDR3 comprises 15 residues. The germline CDR1 and CDR2 sequences are KGHSH and LQKENI. Trimming took 2 bases from V and 3 from J; bases not matched to a gene: 3. CDR3 sequence (DNA): TGTGCCAGCTCACCAGGGACAGGGGGGGGCTACGAGCAGTACTTC. It is translated as CASSPGTGGGYEQYF. The full variable domain, its missing parts supplied by reference TRBV18 and TRBJ2-7, is NAGVMQNPRHLVRRRGQEARLRCSPMKGHSHVYWYRQLPEEGLKFMVYLQKENIIDESGMPKERFSAEFPKEGPSILRIQQVVRGDSAAYFCASSPGTGGGYEQYFGPGTRLTVT.

J is TRBJ2-1 and V is TRBV20-1; no clear D. V was trimmed by 0 bases and J by 8 bases, leaving 2 bases between them. Per germline, CDR1 DFQATT and CDR2 SNEGSKA (reference sequence). The CDR3 length is 10 residues. The CDR3 sequence is CSARDDEQFF. The CDR3 DNA reads TGCAGTGCTAGAGACGATGAGCAGTTCTTC.

This chain links TRBV24-1 with TRBJ2-1; 9 positions agree with TRBD2. The V gene's germline CDR1 is KGHDR and CDR2 SFDVKD. The trim removed 1 base at V and 0 bases at J, leaving 3 bases unmatched. The CDR3 runs to 17 residues. CDR3 amino acids: CATSDFFSGSSYNEQFF. The CDR3 nucleotides read TGTGCCACCAGTGATTTTTTTAGCGGGAGCTCCTACAATGAGCAGTTCTTC.

The genes are TRBV5-4 and TRBJ2-3; weak D call: TRBD2 (5 bases). Per germline, CDR1 SGHNT and CDR2 YYREEE (reference sequence). CDR3 length equals 13 residues. Trimming took 5 bases from V and 4 from J, leaving 11 bases between them. The CDR3 protein is CASSRAEADTQYF. The CDR3 region has the DNA TGTGCCAGCAGTCGGGCGGAGGCAGATACGCAGTATTTT.

The sample holds a few counts of this clone. The CDR3, as DNA: TGTGCCAGCAGTCGAGGATGGGGGGGCCGAGAGACCCAGTACTTC. Encoded protein: CASSRGWGGRETQYF. This sequence joins TRBV28 and TRBJ2-5, with a possible D match to TRBD2 (7 bases). This CDR3 spans 15 amino acids. Germline lookup yields CDR1 MDHEN and CDR2 SYDVKM. V was cut by 5 bases and J by 4 bases, with 17 bases left in between.

The CDR3 nucleotides are TGTGCCAGCAGCGCCAGGGGGCATGGCGGCTACACCTTC. It yields the protein CASSARGHGGYTF. V gene TRBV12-3 or TRBV12-4 combines with J gene TRBJ1-2; 8 nucleotides agree with TRBD1. The CDR3 covers 13 residues. Trimming removed 6 bases from V and 8 bases from J; junction bases left unmatched: 8.

The chain uses TRBV27 and TRBJ1-1; D perhaps matches TRBD1 (6 bases). Trimming took off 4 bases at V and 3 bases at J, with 9 bases between the two ends. The CDR3 is made up of 13 amino acids. Germline V gene lookup returns CDR1 MNHEY and CDR2 SMNVEV (reference sequence). This CDR3 reads CASSYRADTEAFF. CDR3 DNA sequence: TGTGCCAGCAGTTACAGGGCGGACACTGAAGCTTTCTTT.

The V and J genes are TRBV19 and TRBJ1-5; tentatively, D is TRBD1 (6 bases). Per germline, CDR1 LNHDA and CDR2 SQIVND (reference sequence). Trimming took 6 bases from V and 1 from J, leaving 13 bases between them. The CDR3 spans 15 residues. CDR3: CASSQRGGSNQPQHF. The CDR3 nucleotides are TGTGCCAGTAGCCAGAGGGGGGGAAGCAATCAGCCCCAGCATTTT.

The CDR3 protein is CASSLLAGGPYNEQFF. Written as DNA, the CDR3 is TGTGCCAGCAGTCTCCTTGCGGGAGGACCCTACAATGAGCAGTTCTTC. This rearrangement joins TRBV27 to TRBJ2-1; TRBD2 aligns across 8 bases. Trimming at V came to 5 bases and at J to 2 bases, leaving 8 bases not matched to a gene. This CDR3 is built from 16 residues. Germline V CDR1 and CDR2: MNHEY, SMNVEV (reference sequence).

The rearrangement links TRBV14 to TRBJ2-7; 9 bases map to TRBD1. CDR1 SGHDN and CDR2 FVKESK come from the germline V gene. Trimming took 1 base from V and 6 from J; bases not matched to a gene: 4. This CDR3 spans 14 amino acids. The chain's CDR3 is CASSQALTGGEQYF. Here the CDR3 DNA reads TGTGCCAGCAGCCAAGCCCTGACAGGGGGCGAGCAGTACTTC.

This clone was seen a single time. V is TRBV5-1 and J is TRBJ1-1; D remains unclear. The germline V and J ends were trimmed by 5 bases and 4 bases, with 15 bases remaining between them. This CDR3 comprises 14 residues. The germline V gene has CDR1 SGHRS and CDR2 YFSETQ. The DNA for the CDR3 is TGCGCCAGCAGTTATTGGGGAGGGAGCACTGAAGCTTTCTTT. Translated: CASSYWGGSTEAFF. The full variable domain, rest sourced from reference TRBV5-1 and TRBJ1-1, is KAGVTQTPRYLIKTRGQQVTLSCSPISGHRSVSWYQQTPGQGLQFLFEYFSETQRNKGNFPGRFSGRQFSNSRSEMNVSTLELGDSALYLCASSYWGGSTEAFFGQGTRLTVV.

V usage is TRBV10-2 and J usage is TRBJ2-1; D is perhaps TRBD1 or TRBD2 (5 bases each). Trimming removed 8 bases from V and 6 bases from J, with 23 bases in between. CDR1 is WSHSY and CDR2 is SAAADI in the germline V gene. The CDR3 loop spans 16 amino acids. CDR3 DNA sequence: TGCGCCAGCTTCGGGACGTCGAGATCCACACTCAATGAGCAGTTCTTC. Amino acid sequence: CASFGTSRSTLNEQFF.

This clone was detected only once. The rearrangement joins TRBV24-1 to TRBJ2-1; TRBD2 matches 16 bases. The V segment lost 9 bases and the J segment 3 bases; nucleotides outside the gene matches: 4. The germline gives CDR1 KGHDR, CDR2 SFDVKD. This CDR3 region has 16 residues. CDR3 DNA: TGTGCCACCGGGACTAGCGGGGGGGCGGGCTACAATGAGCAGTTCTTC. It specifies CATGTSGGAGYNEQFF.